This TCR beta chain derives from a study of vaccination and CD4 T cells after COVID-19. Overall study context: Overlapping SARS-CoV-2, HCoV-NL63, HCoV-OC43 and HCoV-229E spike peptides stimulated the cells. Study-wide results and caveats: Relatively small numbers of convalescent patients were studied, with no early post-infection timepoints included. The study found median SARS-CoV-2-reactive clonotypes rising from about 20 to 38, not significantly.

Sequencing of the DNA from cultured CD4+ T cells was carried out with the Oncomine TCR Beta short-read assay. TCRdb reanalysed the PCR reads using MiXCR and keeps one entry per CDR3 protein. The sample lists more than 6,000 distinct CDR3 sequences, about 70% occurring once. Remarks on this clonotype: Its antigen is currently unknown.

As to treatment: roughly ten-day PBMC culture with coronavirus spike peptide pools or control peptides (ViraFEST assay). With peptide pools, ViraFEST first expanded antigen-specific T cells and afterwards sequenced their TCRs. V was shortened by 3 bases and J by 2 bases, with 6 bases between the two germline ends. This CDR3 comprises 13 residues. Germline-derived CDR1 and CDR2 are SNHLY and FYNNEI. Sequencing used CD4+ T cells from blood, cultured in vitro. The TCR sequence derives from a human donor who had recovered from COVID-19. J is TRBJ2-3 and V is TRBV2; no definite D call. The CDR3 spells CASSDRSTDTQYF. The CDR3 DNA reads TGTGCCAGCAGTGATAGGTCCACAGATACGCAGTATTTT.